This record looks at one TCR beta chain sequence and its context. Mismatch with germline at one junction end may stem from a read error. The record originates from a study of regulatory T cells in long-lasting Graves disease. Time point reported: newly diagnosed GD, antithyroid drugs for less than 3 months. PBMC-derived RNA was used for the TCR library. Graves' disease diagnosis relied on American Thyroid Association guidelines. Sequencing libraries for TCR beta were prepared with iRepertoire HTBI primers and Arm-PCR of CDR3 regions. TCRdb recomputed calls from the multiplex PCR reads with MiXCR, one row per CDR3 protein. The sample contains some 340,000 distinct CDR3 sequences, around 11% of which appear only once. CDR3 length equals 15 residues. Germline CDR1 MNHEY, CDR2 SVGEGT. The sample was also reused in another study, on T cells in Graves' hyperthyroidism and ophthalmopathy. From that study: Exclusion criteria comprised uncontrolled infection, other autoimmune disease, pregnancy or lactation.

The source is a woman aged 18-35 years with Graves disease. This chain links TRBV6-2 or TRBV6-3 with TRBJ1-1; a weak D match, TRBD1 (6 bases). This specimen was peripheral blood mononuclear cells (PBMCs), taken at new diagnosis, from a patient treated with antithyroid drugs. The CDR3 loop reads CASSYPGGSATEALF. CDR3 coding DNA: TGTGCCAGCAGTTACCCCGGGGGCAGTGCCACTGAAGCTCTCTTT.